The 18 T cell receptor beta chains below come from one sample, sequenced in a study of brain T cells in children with intractable seizures. The time point denotes: blood from clinic visit 5 months post-surgery; TSC patient then seizure free. TCRdb keeps only in-frame clones here, not all; method: immunoSEQ multiplex PCR. The sample yields about 350,000 clones, 93% seen once. Sample: peripheral blood, taken approximately 5 months after surgery. The receptors come from a boy under three years old with tuberous sclerosis and intractable seizures.

This clone was found once. This chain uses TRBV3-1 (or the pseudogene TRBV3-2) with TRBJ1-2, with 8 positions matching TRBD1. V lost 6 bases to trimming and J lost 8 bases; unmatched junction nucleotides: 8. The CDR3 is 13 residues long. The germline gives CDR1 LGHDT, CDR2 YNNKEL (reference sequence). The CDR3 loop is CASSHDRGAGYTF. The CDR3 coding sequence is TGTGCCAGCAGTCATGACAGGGGTGCGGGCTACACCTTC.

The chain recombines TRBV6-5 with TRBJ1-6, with D uncertain. Germline values: CDR1 MNHEY, CDR2 SVGAGI. The V and J ends lost 0 bases and 11 bases respectively, with 11 bases between them. This CDR3 is 14 amino acids long. In DNA form, the CDR3 reads TGTGCCAGCAGTTACTCACTGAACCGACCACCCCTCCACTTT. Amino acid sequence: CASSYSLNRPPLHF.

The genes are TRBV25-1 and TRBJ2-3; 9 bases line up with TRBD2. The V segment lost 2 bases and the J segment 1 base; nucleotides outside the gene matches: 4. The germline gives CDR1 MGHDK, CDR2 SYGVNS. The CDR3 extends over 16 amino acids. CDR3 amino acids: CASSELAGMGTDTQYF. CDR3 bases: TGTGCCAGCAGTGAACTAGCGGGGATGGGCACAGATACGCAGTATTTT. Full variable domain (rest looked up from reference TRBV25-1 and TRBJ2-3): EADIYQTPRYLVIGTGKKITLECSQTMGHDKMYWYQQDPGMELHLIHYSYGVNSTEKGDLSSESTVSRIRTEHFPLTLESARPSHTSQYLCASSELAGMGTDTQYFGPGTRLTVL.

The chain joins TRBV9 to TRBJ2-7; D possibly corresponds to TRBD2 (5 bases). The germline gives CDR1 SGDLS, CDR2 YYNGEE. The CDR3 runs 14 residues. V was shortened by 0 bases and J by 6 bases, with 13 bases between the two germline ends. Here the CDR3 DNA reads TGTGCCAGCAGCGTAGATCCAGGACTCAGCGAGCAGTACTTC. Protein product: CASSVDPGLSEQYF.

The rearrangement uses TRBV3-1 (or the pseudogene TRBV3-2) and TRBJ2-7, with a weak D call TRBD1 (6 bases). CDR3 length equals 15 residues. Germline CDR1 and CDR2: LGHDT and YNNKEL (reference sequence). Trimming stripped 4 bases from V and 0 bases from J, with 13 bases between. The CDR3 sequence is CASSPSTGLSYEQYF. The DNA for the CDR3 is TGTGCCAGCAGCCCCTCGACAGGCCTCTCCTACGAGCAGTACTTC.

The rearrangement links TRBV19 to TRBJ2-7, with TRBD2 identical over 12 bases. The CDR3 spans 16 residues. J was trimmed by 3 bases and V by 1 base; bases with no gene match: 4. CDR1 is LNHDA and CDR2 is SQIVND in the germline V gene (reference sequence). This CDR3 is CASSIGLAGGGYEQYF. The CDR3 DNA sequence: TGTGCCAGTAGTATAGGCCTAGCGGGAGGGGGCTACGAGCAGTACTTC.

The rearrangement links TRBV9 to TRBJ2-3; 12 nucleotides align to TRBD1. The CDR3 extends over 15 amino acids. The ends lost 3 bases at V and 5 bases at J; junction bases unmatched: 4. The germline V gene encodes CDR1 SGDLS and CDR2 YYNGEE. The CDR3, as DNA: TGTGCCAGCAGCGCGGGACAGGGGGCGCAAGATACGCAGTATTTT. Its protein product is CASSAGQGAQDTQYF.

The J gene is TRBJ2-7, the V gene TRBV14; no definite D call. The CDR3 is 12 amino acids. Between the trimmed V and J ends, which lost 5 bases and 2 bases, there was a span of 7 bases. Germline V gene lookup returns CDR1 SGHDN and CDR2 FVKESK. CDR3 sequence (DNA): TGTGCCAGCAGCTGGATCGCCTACGAGCAGTACTTC. This sequence encodes CASSWIAYEQYF.

The chain carries TRBV30 and TRBJ1-1; D is unclear. The V gene lost 1 base and the J gene lost 8 bases, with 8 bases spanning the gap. CDR1 GTSNPN and CDR2 SVGIG come from the germline V gene (reference sequence). The CDR3 totals 11 residues. CDR3 residues: CAWSAPLEAFF. The CDR3 DNA sequence: TGTGCCTGGAGTGCCCCGCTGGAAGCTTTCTTT.

J is TRBJ2-7 and V is TRBV6-5; D perhaps matches TRBD2 (6 bases). V was trimmed by 6 bases and J by 7 bases, leaving 22 bases between them. Germline lookup yields CDR1 MNHEY and CDR2 SVGAGI. This CDR3 comprises 15 residues. CDR3 in amino acids: CASSPPGLRVREQYF. The DNA for the CDR3 is TGTGCCAGCAGCCCCCCGGGACTCCGAGTTCGAGAGCAGTACTTC.

V usage is TRBV3-1 (or the pseudogene TRBV3-2) and J usage is TRBJ1-4; D ambiguous. The CDR3 is 16 amino acids. V lost 4 bases and J lost 2, with 14 bases in between. The V gene's germline CDR1 is LGHDT and CDR2 YNNKEL (reference sequence). DNA of the CDR3: TGTGCCAGCAGCCTCGCCGGGCTTGGGACTAATGAAAAACTGTTTTTT. Translating it yields CASSLAGLGTNEKLFF.

The gene calls are TRBV30 and TRBJ1-1; D possibly corresponds to TRBD1 (6 bases). Germline values: CDR1 GTSNPN, CDR2 SVGIG (reference sequence). V gave up 0 bases and J gave up 5 bases, with 13 bases separating them. CDR3 length: 14 residues. CDR3 DNA sequence: TGTGCCTGGAGTGTGGGCAGGGGTCGGACTGAAGCTTTCTTT. It codes for CAWSVGRGRTEAFF.

The CDR3 sequence is CASSPGQGLGTEAFF. CDR3 nucleotides: TGTGCCAGCTCACCGGGACAGGGGCTTGGCACTGAAGCTTTCTTT. The V and J genes are TRBV18 and TRBJ1-1; 10 bases map to TRBD1. The ends lost 3 bases at V and 4 bases at J; junction bases unmatched: 5. There are 15 residues in the CDR3. Germline CDR1 and CDR2: KGHSH and LQKENI.

This chain connects TRBV2 to TRBJ2-7; possibly TRBD1 or TRBD2 for D (5 bases each). The ends were cut back, 7 bases at V and 2 bases at J, with 9 bases in the middle. Looked up from germline, CDR1 is SNHLY and CDR2 is FYNNEI. This CDR3 has 12 amino acids. The CDR3 loop is CASTREPYEQYF. For the CDR3, the DNA is TGTGCCAGCACCAGGGAGCCCTACGAGCAGTACTTC.

The CDR3 nucleotides are TGTGCCAGCAGCGCATACGACGGGAAAGAGACCCAGTACTTC. Amino acids: CASSAYDGKETQYF. The chain recombines TRBV7-9 with TRBJ2-5, with D tentatively TRBD2 (5 bases). V shed 5 bases and J shed 3 bases, with 13 bases lying between them. The germline V gene encodes CDR1 SEHNR and CDR2 FQNEAQ (reference sequence). The CDR3 is 14 amino acids.

The chain combines TRBV5-8 with TRBJ1-2; D might be TRBD1 (5 bases). V was trimmed by 6 bases and J by 4 bases, leaving 13 bases between them. The V gene's germline CDR1 is SGHTS and CDR2 YDEGEE. The CDR3 consists of 13 residues. In DNA, the CDR3 is TGTGCCAGCATAGGGACGGAAGCCTATGGCTACACCTTC. This encodes CASIGTEAYGYTF.

This rearrangement joins TRBV6-5 to TRBJ2-7, with D possibly called TRBD1 or TRBD2 (5 bases each). This CDR3 comprises 15 residues. Germline-derived CDR1 and CDR2 are MNHEY and SVGAGI. Trimming pared 7 bases from V and 0 bases from J, leaving 16 bases between. This CDR3 is CASKVVVGDSYEQYF. In DNA, the CDR3 is TGTGCCAGCAAGGTTGTGGTGGGGGACTCCTACGAGCAGTACTTC.

This rearrangement joins TRBV6-5 to TRBJ2-1, with 10 bases identical to TRBD2. Looked up from germline, CDR1 is MNHEY and CDR2 is SVGAGI. The V and J ends lost 6 bases and 8 bases, in that order; junction bases with no gene match: 10. CDR3 length equals 15 residues. For the CDR3, the DNA is TGTGCCAGCAGGGGAGCTAGCGGGGGACGGTATGAGCAGTTCTTC. Encoded protein: CASRGASGGRYEQFF.